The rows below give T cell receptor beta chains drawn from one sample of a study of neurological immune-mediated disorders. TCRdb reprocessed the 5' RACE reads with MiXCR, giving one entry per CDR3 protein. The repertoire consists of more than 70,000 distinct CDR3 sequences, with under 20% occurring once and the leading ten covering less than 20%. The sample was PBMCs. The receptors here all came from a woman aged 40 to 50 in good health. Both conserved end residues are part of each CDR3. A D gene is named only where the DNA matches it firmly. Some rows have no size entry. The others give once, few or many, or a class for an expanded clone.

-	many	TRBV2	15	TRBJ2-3	TGTGTCAGCAGTGTCCCGCTACTTAGCACAGATACGCAGTATTTT	CVSSVPLLSTDTQYF
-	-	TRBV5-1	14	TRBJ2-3	TGCGCCAGCAGCTGGGGGACTAGCACAGATACGCAGTATTTT	CASSWGTSTDTQYF
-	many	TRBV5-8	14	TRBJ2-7	TGTGCCAGCAGCTTCAGCAGGGTTAGTAACGAGCAGTACTTC	CASSFSRVSNEQYF
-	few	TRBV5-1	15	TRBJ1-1	TGCGCCAGCAGCTTGGTCCCAGACATCAACACTGAAGCTTTCTTT	CASSLVPDINTEAFF
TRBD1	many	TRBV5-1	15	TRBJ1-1	TGCGCCAGCAGCTTGGAGGGACAGATGAACACTGAAGCTTTCTTT	CASSLEGQMNTEAFF
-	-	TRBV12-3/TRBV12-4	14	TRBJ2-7	TGTGTCAGCAGTCACCCAGGACTCGACTACGAGCAGTACTTC	CVSSHPGLDYEQYF
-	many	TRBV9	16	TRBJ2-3	TGTGCCAGCAGCGGGGCTGCCGGGAGAAGCACAGATACGCAGTATTTT	CASSGAAGRSTDTQYF
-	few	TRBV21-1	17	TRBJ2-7	TGTGCCAGCAGCAAGAGGTACGACCCCTCCTTGGTCTACGAGCAGTACTTC	CASSKRYDPSLVYEQYF
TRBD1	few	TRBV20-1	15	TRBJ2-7	TGCAGTGCTAGAGTCCAAACAGGGGGCGCCTACGAGCAGTACTTC	CSARVQTGGAYEQYF
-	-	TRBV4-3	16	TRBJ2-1	TGCGCCAGCAGCCAACAGGTGGGCCCCGAGTACAATGAGCAGTTCTTC	CASSQQVGPEYNEQFF
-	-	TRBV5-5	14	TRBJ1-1	TGTGCCAGCAGCTTGGTGCCGATGAACACTGAAGCTTTCTTT	CASSLVPMNTEAFF
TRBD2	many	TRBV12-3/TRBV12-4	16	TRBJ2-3	TGTGCCAGCAGTGCCCTGACTAGCGGATTCACAGATACGCAGTATTTT	CASSALTSGFTDTQYF
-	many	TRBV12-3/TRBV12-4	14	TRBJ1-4	TGTGCCAGCAGTTTCGGACGGGTTAATGAAAAACTGTTTTTT	CASSFGRVNEKLFF